These 10 T cell receptor beta chains share one sample of origin, sequenced in a study of PD-1 blockade in classical Hodgkin lymphoma. Each and every patient relapsed after autologous stem cell transplantation, and patients got differing brentuximab vedotin exposure. Clones were sequenced by immunoSEQ multiplex PCR, and TCRdb holds only the in-frame ones, with some missing. The data hold about 24,000 clones, with approximately 80% observed a single time. The specimen comprised peripheral blood mononuclear cells (PBMCs), sampled at baseline. The receptors here all came from a human donor with classical Hodgkin lymphoma.

The chain recombines TRBV4-3 with TRBJ1-5; TRBD1 is a possible D gene (5 bases). The germline V gene has CDR1 LGHNA and CDR2 YSLEER. Deletions cut 1 base from V and 1 base from J, with 8 bases between. This CDR3 has 15 residues. CDR3 in DNA: TGCGCCAGCAGCCAAGGGCAGGGAAGCAATCAGCCCCAGCATTTT. This gives the protein CASSQGQGSNQPQHF.

CDR3 protein: CASSWRMSGFSTDTQYF. The CDR3, as DNA: TGCGCCAGCAGCTGGAGGATGAGCGGGTTTAGCACAGATACGCAGTATTTT. The chain uses TRBV5-1 and TRBJ2-3; perhaps TRBD2 as D (6 bases). The V and J ends lost 3 bases and 0 bases respectively, with 17 bases between them. CDR1 is SGHRS and CDR2 is YFSETQ in the germline V gene. This CDR3 contains 17 residues.

The table lists this clone with a few counts. The genes are TRBV7-9 and TRBJ2-1, with 8 bases matching TRBD2. V was pared by 2 bases and J by 6 bases, with 9 bases of the junction left unmatched. Germline loops: CDR1 SEHNR, CDR2 FQNEAQ (reference sequence). The CDR3 spans 16 residues. The CDR3 loop is CASSLRNSGDTNEQFF. CDR3 nucleotides: TGTGCCAGCAGCTTAAGAAATAGCGGGGATACCAATGAGCAGTTCTTC.

The chain links TRBV13 to TRBJ2-1; D not certain. Germline V CDR1 and CDR2: PRHDT, FYEKMQ (reference sequence). This CDR3 is built from 11 residues. Trimming shortened V by 5 bases and J by 4 bases, and 3 bases separated the two germline ends. CDR3 DNA: TGTGCCAGCAGCCTGTACAATGAGCAGTTCTTC. Translating gives CASSLYNEQFF.

The V and J genes are TRBV28 and TRBJ1-3; D remains ambiguous. The germline V gene has CDR1 MDHEN and CDR2 SYDVKM. Trimming removed 6 bases at V and 4 bases at J, with 7 bases between. This CDR3 comprises 12 residues. In DNA form, the CDR3 reads TGTGCCAGCAGCGGAACAGGAAACACCATATATTTT. Its protein product is CASSGTGNTIYF.

J is TRBJ2-7 and V is TRBV4-1, with TRBD1 as a possible D gene (6 bases). V was cut by 0 bases and J by 10 bases, with 13 bases left in between. Per the germline V gene, CDR1 is MGHRA and CDR2 is YSYEKL. The CDR3 has 13 residues. CDR3 sequence: CASSQDRDTSQYF. CDR3 in DNA: TGCGCCAGCAGCCAAGATCGGGACACCAGTCAGTACTTC.

The V and J genes are TRBV11-2 and TRBJ2-7; D is possibly TRBD2 (5 bases). V gave up 3 bases and J gave up 3 bases, with 9 bases separating them. This CDR3 is built from 13 residues. Germline V gives CDR1 SGHAT, CDR2 FQNNGV. CDR3 amino acids: CASSFAGVYEQYF. CDR3 DNA sequence: TGTGCCAGCAGCTTTGCCGGGGTCTACGAGCAGTACTTC.

This chain uses TRBV7-2 with TRBJ2-1; D could derive from TRBD1 or TRBD2 (6 bases each). CDR3 size: 14 residues. The germline V gene encodes CDR1 SGHTA and CDR2 FQGNSA. Trimming shortened V by 2 bases and J by 5 bases, and 10 bases separated the two germline ends. DNA for the CDR3: TGTGCCAGCAGCTTAAGCCGGGGGCACAATGAGCAGTTCTTC. Encoded protein: CASSLSRGHNEQFF.

This clone was recorded once. The V call is TRBV2, the J call TRBJ2-2; D unclear. Germline loops: CDR1 SNHLY, CDR2 FYNNEI. The V and J ends lost 7 bases and 1 base respectively, with 10 bases between them. The length of the CDR3 is 14 residues. CDR3 sequence (DNA): TGTGCCAGCATTACGGACGGGAACACCGGGGAGCTGTTTTTT. It yields the protein CASITDGNTGELFF.

This clone was observed once. The chain has TRBV7-6 and TRBJ2-2, with D possibly TRBD1 on 6 matching bases. The CDR3 loop spans 14 amino acids. V dropped 6 bases and J dropped 4 bases, with 12 bases sitting between them. The germline V gene encodes CDR1 SGHVS and CDR2 FNYEAQ. The DNA for the CDR3 is TGTGCCAGCAGGTCGGGACAAACCACCGGGGAGCTGTTTTTT. This sequence encodes CASRSGQTTGELFF.